The 8 T cell receptor beta chains given below trace back to one sample, sequenced in a study of identical twins. TCRdb re-derived calls from the 5' RACE reads in MiXCR, one entry per CDR3 protein. The sample has about 390,000 distinct CDR3 sequences; approximately 8.7% are singletons. Sequencing was carried out using naive T cells sorted from blood. These receptors were obtained from a woman aged 50 to 60 in good health.

This clonotype was detected only a few times. The chain is built from TRBV25-1 and TRBJ2-1; D might be TRBD1 (6 bases). The V gene lost 6 bases and the J gene lost 8 bases, with 8 bases spanning the gap. Germline V gene lookup returns CDR1 MGHDK and CDR2 SYGVNS. The CDR3 covers 11 residues. For the CDR3, the DNA is TGTGCCAGCAGGGACAGCTATGAGCAGTTCTTC. Amino acid sequence: CASRDSYEQFF.

This clonotype has just a few counts. The chain carries TRBV27 and TRBJ2-7, with D maybe TRBD2 (5 bases). The CDR3 is made up of 13 amino acids. The V end lost 6 bases, the J end lost 3 bases, and 12 bases lay between the germline ends. Germline V gives CDR1 MNHEY, CDR2 SMNVEV (reference sequence). CDR3 in DNA: TGTGCCAGCAGCCGAGGAGGTTTCTACGAGCAGTACTTC. Its protein product is CASSRGGFYEQYF.

The chain links TRBV29-1 to TRBJ2-2, with TRBD2 matching 11 bases. The germline V gene encodes CDR1 SQVTM and CDR2 ANQGSEA. V lost 7 bases, J lost 7 bases, and 5 bases stayed unmatched. This CDR3 has 13 amino acids. CDR3: CSAGTSGFGELFF. The DNA of the CDR3 is TGCAGCGCCGGGACTAGCGGTTTCGGGGAGCTGTTTTTT.

The V call is TRBV14, the J call TRBJ2-7; no reliable D call. The CDR3 covers 13 residues. Trimming pared 1 base from V and 4 bases from J, leaving 8 bases between. Germline V CDR1 and CDR2: SGHDN, FVKESK. The CDR3 is CASSQGQEYEQYV. The CDR3, as DNA: TGTGCCAGCAGCCAAGGACAAGAATACGAGCAGTACGTC.

This sequence joins TRBV4-1 and TRBJ2-6; D is tentatively TRBD1 or TRBD2 (5 bases each). This CDR3 spans 17 amino acids. CDR1 is MGHRA, CDR2 YSYEKL, per germline. V dropped 3 bases and J dropped 0 bases, with 12 bases sitting between them. In DNA, the CDR3 is TGCGCCAGCAGCCAGGTGGGGGTAATCTCTGGGGCCAACGTCCTGACTTTC. Its translation: CASSQVGVISGANVLTF.

This clonotype was detected many times. The genes are TRBV12-3 or TRBV12-4 and TRBJ2-7; unclear D gene. The CDR3 is 14 residues long. Trimming shortened V by 5 bases and J by 1 base, and 12 bases separated the two germline ends. The CDR3 DNA is TGTGCCAGCAGTCCTTCGGACCTATCCTACGAGCAGTACGTC. Translated, it gives CASSPSDLSYEQYV.

The chain links TRBV27 to TRBJ2-7, with a tentative D call TRBD2 (5 bases). The CDR3 consists of 14 residues. V lost 0 bases and J lost 5, with 11 bases in between. Germline V gives CDR1 MNHEY, CDR2 SMNVEV (reference sequence). CDR3 region: CASSLSGAGHEQYV. In nucleotides, the CDR3 is TGTGCCAGCAGTTTATCGGGTGCGGGTCACGAGCAGTACGTC.

The chain links TRBV19 to TRBJ2-1, with 7 bases matching TRBD2. Unmatched junction bases numbered 16, after V lost 6 bases and J lost 8 bases. The germline V gene encodes CDR1 LNHDA and CDR2 SQIVND (reference sequence). The CDR3 runs 16 residues. The CDR3 bases are TGTGCCAGTAGCAATAGGGCCGGACTAGGGAGGCATGAGCAGTTCTTC. Translated: CASSNRAGLGRHEQFF.